The 25 T cell receptor beta chains below all came from one sample that was sequenced in a study of cytomegalovirus exposure and HLA in healthy donors. Primers: 60 Vbeta forward and 13 Jbeta reverse. TCRdb's copy holds only in-frame clones and misses some; the assay was immunoSEQ multiplex PCR. The repertoire includes under 100,000 clones, over 75% of them detected once, and roughly 2% sits in the top ten. Sequencing was carried out using PBMCs. The origin of the receptors is a boy aged 5-17 years in good health and CMV-seronegative.

The CDR3 DNA sequence: TGTGCCAGCAACCGGAGGACCGGGGAGCTGTTTTTT. Its translation: CASNRRTGELFF. The rearrangement links TRBV5-6 to TRBJ2-2, with D possibly TRBD2 on 5 matching bases. This CDR3 has 12 residues. V was pared by 6 bases and J by 5 bases, with 8 bases between. The germline gives CDR1 SGHDT, CDR2 YYEEEE.

The chain carries TRBV28 and TRBJ2-6; D call uncertain. Germline V lookup: CDR1 MDHEN, CDR2 SYDVKM. The CDR3 loop spans 14 amino acids. V lost 8 bases to trimming and J lost 4 bases, with 12 bases between them. DNA of the CDR3: TGTGCCAGCCTACCATTCCCCGGGGCCAACGTCCTGACTTTC. As protein: CASLPFPGANVLTF.

This chain uses TRBV7-2 with TRBJ2-2; a weak D match, TRBD2 (6 bases). Germline values: CDR1 SGHTA, CDR2 FQGNSA. CDR3 size: 15 residues. The V gene lost 6 bases and the J gene lost 1 base, with 12 bases spanning the gap. CDR3 protein: CASRTGLRNTGELFF. The CDR3 region has the DNA TGTGCCAGCAGGACGGGACTCAGGAACACCGGGGAGCTGTTTTTT.

The CDR3 protein is CASSLQGEVYEQYF. As DNA, the CDR3 is TGCGCCAGCAGCTTACAGGGTGAAGTATACGAGCAGTACTTC. The chain combines TRBV5-1 with TRBJ2-7; tentatively, D is TRBD1 (6 bases). Between the trimmed V and J ends, which lost 2 bases and 4 bases, there was a span of 13 bases. Germline CDR1 reads SGHRS; CDR2 reads YFSETQ. This CDR3 contains 14 residues.

This chain connects TRBV4-2 to TRBJ1-2; 10 nucleotides align to TRBD1. Losses at the gene ends were 2 bases for V and 1 base for J; bases not matched to a gene: 7. This CDR3 spans 17 amino acids. Per the germline V gene, CDR1 is LGHNA and CDR2 is YNFKEQ. CDR3 loop: CASSQRGQGSVNYGYTF. DNA for the CDR3: TGTGCCAGCAGCCAAAGGGGACAGGGGTCCGTTAACTATGGCTACACCTTC.

The gene calls are TRBV5-1 and TRBJ1-1, with D possibly matching TRBD1 (5 bases). The CDR3 contains 14 residues. Germline lookup yields CDR1 SGHRS and CDR2 YFSETQ. The ends were cut back, 0 bases at V and 5 bases at J, with 11 bases in the middle. The CDR3 nucleotides read TGCGCCAGCAGCTTGGTGGGAGGGGTGACTGAAGCTTTCTTT. Protein: CASSLVGGVTEAFF.

The V call is TRBV18, the J call TRBJ1-3; 7 positions agree with TRBD1. V lost 7 bases to trimming and J lost 4 bases; unmatched junction nucleotides: 7. This CDR3 is 14 amino acids long. Germline loops: CDR1 KGHSH, CDR2 LQKENI. The CDR3 DNA is TGTGCCAGCTGTACCGGGACAGAAGGAAACACCATATATTTT. Protein: CASCTGTEGNTIYF.

This CDR3 is CASRTLNQPQHF. In DNA, the CDR3 is TGTGCCAGCAGGACTCTCAATCAGCCCCAGCATTTT. The V call is TRBV28, the J call TRBJ1-5; D unresolved. V was clipped by 6 bases and J by 3 bases, with 6 bases between them. Germline CDR1 reads MDHEN; CDR2 reads SYDVKM. The CDR3 runs to 12 residues.

The gene calls are TRBV14 and TRBJ1-2, with 8 bases that match TRBD1. CDR1 and CDR2 (germline): SGHDN, FVKESK. V shed 3 bases and J 6 bases; nucleotides not matched to a gene: 12. The CDR3 covers 16 residues. The CDR3 sequence: CASSQKDRVLFDGYTF. The CDR3 nucleotides read TGTGCCAGCAGCCAGAAGGACAGGGTCTTGTTTGATGGCTACACCTTC.

This chain links TRBV6-1 with TRBJ2-7; 7 bases are shared with TRBD2. CDR1 and CDR2 from the germline V gene are MNHNS and SASEGT. After removal of 6 bases from V and 3 bases from J, the junction contained 8 bases not matched to a gene. The CDR3 loop spans 14 amino acids. For the CDR3, the DNA is TGTGCCAGCAGCGGGGGGAACACCATCTACGAGCAGTACTTC. This codes for CASSGGNTIYEQYF.

This clone occurred once. The chain combines TRBV5-1 with TRBJ1-5; unclear D gene. The CDR3 runs 14 residues. From germline, CDR1 is SGHRS and CDR2 YFSETQ. Trimming took off 0 bases at V and 9 bases at J, with 13 bases between the two ends. CDR3 loop: CASSLVAGKLPQHF. The CDR3 DNA reads as TGCGCCAGCAGCTTGGTGGCGGGAAAGTTGCCCCAGCATTTT. The variable domain in full, completed from reference TRBV5-1 and TRBJ1-5, reads KAGVTQTPRYLIKTRGQQVTLSCSPISGHRSVSWYQQTPGQGLQFLFEYFSETQRNKGNFPGRFSGRQFSNSRSEMNVSTLELGDSALYLCASSLVAGKLPQHFGDGTRLSIL.

The chain couples TRBV4-3 to TRBJ1-5; possibly TRBD1 for D (6 bases). V lost 1 base to trimming and J lost 2 bases, with 9 bases between them. Germline V lookup: CDR1 LGHNA, CDR2 YSLEER. CDR3 length: 15 amino acids. Written as DNA, the CDR3 is TGCGCCAGCAGCCAAGCCCGACAGGGCAATCAGCCCCAGCATTTT. Its translation: CASSQARQGNQPQHF.

This chain connects TRBV4-1 to TRBJ2-5, with TRBD1 matching 7 bases. Judging by the DNA end, TRBJ2-7 fits better; the J call may be wrong. Germline values: CDR1 MGHRA, CDR2 YSYEKL. The CDR3 is 13 amino acids. Here the CDR3 reads CASSLGTAYEQYF. Written as DNA, the CDR3 is TGCGCCAGCAGCCTTGGGACAGCCTACGAGCAGTACTTC.

The sample holds one count of this clone. The V gene is TRBV28, the J gene TRBJ1-1; D gene unclear. The CDR3 loop spans 13 amino acids. The V end was cut by 4 bases, the J end by 1 base, with 7 bases between. The germline V gene encodes CDR1 MDHEN and CDR2 SYDVKM. In DNA form, the CDR3 reads TGTGCCAGCAGTTCTAACAGGAACACTGAAGCTTTCTTT. This gives the protein CASSSNRNTEAFF.

The chain uses TRBV5-1 and TRBJ2-2, with 7 positions matching TRBD2. Germline V gene sequence: CDR1 SGHRS, CDR2 YFSETQ. The V and J ends lost 0 bases and 4 bases, in that order; junction bases with no gene match: 6. The CDR3 is made up of 16 amino acids. CDR3 coding DNA: TGCGCCAGCAGCTTGGCCTGGGAGGGCCCCACCGGGGAGCTGTTTTTT. It codes for CASSLAWEGPTGELFF.

In this sample, this clone turned up once. Other DNA sequences within the sample encode an identical CDR3. The J gene is TRBJ2-7, the V gene TRBV5-1, with 9 bases matching TRBD1. CDR3 length equals 14 residues. Trimming cost V 2 bases and J 1 base; bases outside gene matches: 1. From germline, CDR1 is SGHRS and CDR2 YFSETQ. The DNA of the CDR3 is TGCGCCAGCAGCTTAGGACAGGGGTCCTACGAGCAGTACTTC. This translates into CASSLGQGSYEQYF.

This chain connects TRBV28 to TRBJ2-7; D perhaps matches TRBD1 (5 bases). The germline CDR1 and CDR2 sequences are MDHEN and SYDVKM. Trimming shortened V by 3 bases and J by 0 bases, and 9 bases separated the two germline ends. CDR3 length equals 14 residues. For the CDR3, the DNA is TGTGCCAGCAGTTTTGACAGAATCTCCTACGAGCAGTACTTC. It codes for CASSFDRISYEQYF.

This chain connects TRBV30 to TRBJ2-5; the D gene is possibly TRBD1 (6 bases). CDR3 length: 15 residues. With 0 bases removed from V and 2 bases from J, the gap between germline ends came to 13 bases. Germline V lookup: CDR1 GTSNPN, CDR2 SVGIG (reference sequence). The CDR3 bases are TGTGCCTGGAGTGTAGGGCACAGGGCTCAAGAGACCCAGTACTTC. The encoded protein is CAWSVGHRAQETQYF.

In regard to this clone: Distinct nucleotide sequences in the sample also encode this CDR3. The rearrangement uses TRBV6-5 and TRBJ1-1; D unresolved. The germline gives CDR1 MNHEY, CDR2 SVGAGI. V lost 6 bases to trimming and J lost 4 bases, with 6 bases between them. The length of the CDR3 is 11 residues. The CDR3 protein is CASRRGTEAFF. CDR3 nucleotides: TGTGCCAGCAGGCGGGGCACTGAAGCTTTCTTT.

The V gene is TRBV6-6, the J gene TRBJ2-1, with 7 bases fitting TRBD1. The CDR3 runs to 14 residues. V lost 7 bases and J lost 4; bases outside the gene matches: 7. Germline V gene lookup returns CDR1 MNHNY and CDR2 SVGAGI (reference sequence). The CDR3 loop reads CASKHRDSYNEQFF. CDR3 coding DNA: TGTGCCAGCAAACATCGGGACAGTTACAATGAGCAGTTCTTC.

The chain is built from TRBV7-9 and TRBJ2-7; D is possibly TRBD2 (5 bases). The CDR3 covers 13 residues. Trimming took off 3 bases at V and 4 bases at J, with 10 bases between the two ends. Germline CDR1 reads SEHNR; CDR2 reads FQNEAQ (reference sequence). CDR3 sequence (DNA): TGTGCCAGCAGCTTTGGACGGGGATACGAGCAGTACTTC. Its protein product is CASSFGRGYEQYF.

Comment on this clone: Other DNA sequences within the sample encode an identical CDR3. CDR3 DNA: TGTGCCAGCAGCTTACGGGGGTTAGATGAGCAGTTCTTC. Translation: CASSLRGLDEQFF. J is TRBJ2-1 and V is TRBV7-9; D might be TRBD2 (6 bases). Germline CDR1 SEHNR, CDR2 FQNEAQ (reference sequence). Between the trimmed V and J ends, which lost 2 bases and 8 bases, there was a span of 10 bases. The CDR3 spans 13 residues.

The chain couples TRBV2 to TRBJ2-1; 15 bases are a match to TRBD2. CDR1 and CDR2 from the germline V gene are SNHLY and FYNNEI. Germline trimming cut 7 bases from V and 7 bases from J; bases unmatched to any gene: 5. This CDR3 has 15 residues. This chain's CDR3 is CASMGLAGGRNEQFF. The CDR3 coding sequence is TGTGCCAGCATGGGACTAGCGGGAGGTCGTAATGAGCAGTTCTTC.

V gene TRBV30 combines with J gene TRBJ1-1, with 7 bases identical to TRBD1. Germline V gives CDR1 GTSNPN, CDR2 SVGIG (reference sequence). V lost 3 bases, J lost 1 base, and 5 bases stayed unmatched. This CDR3 is built from 14 residues. CDR3: CAWSKGQKNTEAFF. CDR3 sequence (DNA): TGTGCCTGGAGCAAGGGACAGAAGAACACTGAAGCTTTCTTT.

CDR3 sequence (DNA): TGTGCCAGCAGTTACGCAGGGCCTGGAAACACCATATATTTT. Amino acid sequence: CASSYAGPGNTIYF. The chain recombines TRBV6-5 with TRBJ1-3; possibly TRBD1 for D (5 bases). The CDR3 is 14 amino acids. V was cut by 2 bases and J by 2 bases, with 7 bases left in between. Germline CDR1 reads MNHEY; CDR2 reads SVGAGI.